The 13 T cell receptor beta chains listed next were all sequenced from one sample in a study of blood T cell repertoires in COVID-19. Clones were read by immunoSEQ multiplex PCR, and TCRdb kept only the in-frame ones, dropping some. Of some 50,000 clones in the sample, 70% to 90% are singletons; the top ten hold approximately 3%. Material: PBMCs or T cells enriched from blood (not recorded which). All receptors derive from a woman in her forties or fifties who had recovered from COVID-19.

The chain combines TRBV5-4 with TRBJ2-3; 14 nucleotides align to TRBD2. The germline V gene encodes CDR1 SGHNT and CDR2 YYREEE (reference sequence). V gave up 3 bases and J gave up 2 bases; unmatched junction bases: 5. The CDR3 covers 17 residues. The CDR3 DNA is TGTGCCAGCAGCTCAATGACTAGCGGGGGGGACACAGATACGCAGTATTTT. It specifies CASSSMTSGGDTDTQYF.

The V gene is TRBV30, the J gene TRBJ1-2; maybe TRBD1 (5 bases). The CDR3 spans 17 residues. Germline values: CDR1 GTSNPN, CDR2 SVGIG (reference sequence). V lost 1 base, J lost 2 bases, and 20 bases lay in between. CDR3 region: CAWSGGSATSSNYGYTF. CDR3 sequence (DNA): TGTGCCTGGAGTGGGGGCTCTGCTACGTCTTCCAACTATGGCTACACCTTC.

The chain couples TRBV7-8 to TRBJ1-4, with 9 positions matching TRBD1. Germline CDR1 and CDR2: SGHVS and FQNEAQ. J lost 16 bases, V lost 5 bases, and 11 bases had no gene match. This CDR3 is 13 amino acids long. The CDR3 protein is CASSRNFRDREFF. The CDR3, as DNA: TGTGCCAGCAGCCGAAATTTCCGGGACAGGGAGTTTTTT.

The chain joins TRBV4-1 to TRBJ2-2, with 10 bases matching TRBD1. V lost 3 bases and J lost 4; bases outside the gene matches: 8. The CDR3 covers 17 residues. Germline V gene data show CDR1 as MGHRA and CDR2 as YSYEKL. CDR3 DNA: TGCGCCAGCAGCCACCAGACAGGGGGCTCTAGCACCGGGGAGCTGTTTTTT. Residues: CASSHQTGGSSTGELFF.

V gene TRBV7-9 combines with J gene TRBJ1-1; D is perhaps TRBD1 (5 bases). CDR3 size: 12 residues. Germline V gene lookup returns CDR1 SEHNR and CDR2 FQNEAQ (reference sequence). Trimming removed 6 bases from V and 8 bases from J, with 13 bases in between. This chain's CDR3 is CASSIVGGEAFF. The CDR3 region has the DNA TGTGCCAGCAGTATCGTCGGGGGGGAAGCTTTCTTT. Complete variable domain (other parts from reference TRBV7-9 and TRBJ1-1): DTGVSQNPRHKITKRGQNVTFRCDPISEHNRLYWYRQTLGQGPEFLTYFQNEAQLEKSRLLSDRFSAERPKGSFSTLEIQRTEQGDSAMYLCASSIVGGEAFFGQGTRLTVV.

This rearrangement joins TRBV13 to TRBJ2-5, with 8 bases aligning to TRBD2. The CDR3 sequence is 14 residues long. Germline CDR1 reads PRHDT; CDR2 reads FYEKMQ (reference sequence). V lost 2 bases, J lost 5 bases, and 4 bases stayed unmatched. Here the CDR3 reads CASSLFLAGETQYF. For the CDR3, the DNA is TGTGCCAGCAGCTTATTTCTAGCGGGCGAGACCCAGTACTTC.

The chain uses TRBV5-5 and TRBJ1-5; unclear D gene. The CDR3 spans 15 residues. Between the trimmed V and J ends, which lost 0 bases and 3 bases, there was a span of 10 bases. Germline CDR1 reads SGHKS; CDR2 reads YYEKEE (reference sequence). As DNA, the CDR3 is TGTGCCAGCAGCTTGGAAAGACAACTCAATCAGCCCCAGCATTTT. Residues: CASSLERQLNQPQHF.

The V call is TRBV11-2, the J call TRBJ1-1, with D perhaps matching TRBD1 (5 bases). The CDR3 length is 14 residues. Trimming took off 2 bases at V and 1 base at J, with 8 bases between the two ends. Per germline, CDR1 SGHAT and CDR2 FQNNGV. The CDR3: CASSLSGWNTEAFF. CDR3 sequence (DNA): TGTGCCAGCAGCTTATCAGGGTGGAACACTGAAGCTTTCTTT. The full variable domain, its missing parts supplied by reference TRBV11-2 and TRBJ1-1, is EAGVAQSPRYKIIEKRQSVAFWCNPISGHATLYWYQQILGQGPKLLIQFQNNGVVDDSQLPKDRFSAERLKGVDSTLKIQPAKLEDSAVYLCASSLSGWNTEAFFGQGTRLTVV.

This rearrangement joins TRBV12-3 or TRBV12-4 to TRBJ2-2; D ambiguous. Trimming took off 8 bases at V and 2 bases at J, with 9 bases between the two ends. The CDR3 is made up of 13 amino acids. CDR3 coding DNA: TGTGCCAGCGGGCGTAGTAACACCGGGGAGCTGTTTTTT. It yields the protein CASGRSNTGELFF.

CDR3 nucleotide sequence: TGTGCCAGCAGCGTAGGGACTAGCATAAGCACAGATACGCAGTATTTT. This encodes CASSVGTSISTDTQYF. This chain joins TRBV9 and TRBJ2-3; 8 bases are a match to TRBD2. The length of the CDR3 is 16 residues. V trimming: 0 bases; J trimming: 0 bases; junction bases outside the gene matches: 3. Germline V gene lookup returns CDR1 SGDLS and CDR2 YYNGEE.

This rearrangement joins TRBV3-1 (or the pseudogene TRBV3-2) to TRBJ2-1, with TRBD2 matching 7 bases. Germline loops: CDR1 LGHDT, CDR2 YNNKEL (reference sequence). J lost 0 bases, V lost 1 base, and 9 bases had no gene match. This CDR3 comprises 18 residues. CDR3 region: CASSQGPSGGRSYNEQFF. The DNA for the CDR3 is TGTGCCAGCAGCCAAGGACCTAGCGGCGGACGCTCCTACAATGAGCAGTTCTTC.

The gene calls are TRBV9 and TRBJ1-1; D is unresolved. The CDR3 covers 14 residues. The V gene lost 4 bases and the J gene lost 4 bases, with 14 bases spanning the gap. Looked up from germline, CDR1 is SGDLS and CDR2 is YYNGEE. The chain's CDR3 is CASSPSVSGTEAFF. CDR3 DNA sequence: TGTGCCAGCAGCCCCTCCGTCTCAGGCACTGAAGCTTTCTTT. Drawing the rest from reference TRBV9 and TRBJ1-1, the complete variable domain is DSGVTQTPKHLITATGQRVTLRCSPRSGDLSVYWYQQSLDQGLQFLIQYYNGEERAKGNILERFSAQQFPDLHSELNLSSLELGDSALYFCASSPSVSGTEAFFGQGTRLTVV.

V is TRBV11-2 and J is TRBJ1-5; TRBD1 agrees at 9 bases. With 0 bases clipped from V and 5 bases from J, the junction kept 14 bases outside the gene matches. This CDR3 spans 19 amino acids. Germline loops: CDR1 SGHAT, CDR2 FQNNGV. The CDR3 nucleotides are TGTGCCAGCAGCTTAGACGTTCTAAGTACAGGGGGCAGTGATCAGCCCCAGCATTTT. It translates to CASSLDVLSTGGSDQPQHF.